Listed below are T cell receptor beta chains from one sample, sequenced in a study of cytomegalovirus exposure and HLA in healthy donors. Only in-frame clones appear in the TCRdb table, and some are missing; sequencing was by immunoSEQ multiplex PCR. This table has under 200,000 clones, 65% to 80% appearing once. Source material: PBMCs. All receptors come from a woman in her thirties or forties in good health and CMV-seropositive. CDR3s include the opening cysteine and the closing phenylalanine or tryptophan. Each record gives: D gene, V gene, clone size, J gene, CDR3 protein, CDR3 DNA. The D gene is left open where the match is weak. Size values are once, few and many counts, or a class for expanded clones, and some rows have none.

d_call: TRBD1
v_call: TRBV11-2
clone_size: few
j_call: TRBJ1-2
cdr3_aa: CASSMPLWTGVYGYTF
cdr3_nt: TGTGCCAGCAGCATGCCCCTGTGGACAGGCGTTTATGGCTACACCTTC

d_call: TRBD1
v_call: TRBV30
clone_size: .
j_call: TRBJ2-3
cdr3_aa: CAWTKGASDTQYF
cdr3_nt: TGTGCCTGGACCAAGGGGGCTTCAGATACGCAGTATTTT

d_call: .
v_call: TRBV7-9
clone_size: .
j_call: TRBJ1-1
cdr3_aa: CSSSLRGGQGTEAFF
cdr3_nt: TGTTCCAGCAGCCTAAGGGGAGGGCAGGGAACTGAAGCTTTCTTT

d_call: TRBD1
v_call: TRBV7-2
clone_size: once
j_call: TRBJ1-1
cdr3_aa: CASSLMTGEWTEAFF
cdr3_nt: TGTGCCAGCAGCTTAATGACAGGGGAGTGGACTGAAGCTTTCTTT

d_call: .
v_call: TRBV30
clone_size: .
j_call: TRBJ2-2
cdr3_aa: CAWKGRDRHTGELFF
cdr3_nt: TGTGCCTGGAAAGGGCGGGACAGACACACCGGGGAGCTGTTTTTT

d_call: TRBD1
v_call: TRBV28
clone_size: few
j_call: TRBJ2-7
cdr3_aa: CASSLNPHTGGTSYEQYF
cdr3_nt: TGTGCCAGCAGTCTAAATCCTCATACAGGGGGGACCTCCTACGAGCAGTACTTC

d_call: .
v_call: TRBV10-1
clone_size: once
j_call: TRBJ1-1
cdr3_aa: CASKGGTEAFF
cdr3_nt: TGCGCCAGCAAAGGAGGCACTGAAGCTTTCTTT

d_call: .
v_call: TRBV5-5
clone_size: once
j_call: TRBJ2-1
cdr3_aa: CASREGGKGDNEQFF
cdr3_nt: TGTGCCAGCAGGGAGGGCGGGAAAGGGGACAATGAGCAGTTCTTC

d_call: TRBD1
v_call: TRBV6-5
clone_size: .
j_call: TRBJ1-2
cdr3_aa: CASSYSGQLSNYGYTF
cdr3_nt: TGTGCCAGCAGTTACTCGGGACAGCTCTCTAACTATGGCTACACCTTC

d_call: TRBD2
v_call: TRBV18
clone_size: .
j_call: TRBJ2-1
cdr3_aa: CASSPGTSGREQFF
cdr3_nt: TGTGCCAGCTCACCGGGGACTAGCGGGAGGGAGCAGTTCTTC

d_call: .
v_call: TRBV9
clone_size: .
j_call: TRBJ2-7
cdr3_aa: CASPRIGGIAYEQYF
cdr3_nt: TGTGCCAGCCCACGAATAGGCGGGATTGCCTACGAGCAGTACTTC

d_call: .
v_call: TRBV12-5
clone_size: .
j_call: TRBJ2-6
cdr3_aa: CASGLFPTPAPIGANVLTF
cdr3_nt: TGTGCTAGTGGTTTGTTCCCGACACCAGCCCCAATTGGGGCCAACGTCCTGACTTTC

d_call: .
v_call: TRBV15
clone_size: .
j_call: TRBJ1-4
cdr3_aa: CATSRDQQGGEKLFF
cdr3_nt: TGTGCCACCAGCAGAGATCAGCAGGGAGGGGAAAAACTGTTTTTT

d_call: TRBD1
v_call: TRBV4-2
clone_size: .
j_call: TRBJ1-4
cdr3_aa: CASSQPDRVNEKLFF
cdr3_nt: TGTGCCAGCAGCCAACCCGACAGGGTTAATGAAAAACTGTTTTTT

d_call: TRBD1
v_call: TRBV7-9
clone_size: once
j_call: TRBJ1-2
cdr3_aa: CASRPTTGGYGYTF
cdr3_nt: TGTGCCAGCAGACCAACCACAGGGGGATATGGCTACACCTTC

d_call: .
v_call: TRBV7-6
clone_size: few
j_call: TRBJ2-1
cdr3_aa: CASSFRRDNEQFF
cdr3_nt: TGTGCCAGCAGCTTTAGACGGGACAATGAGCAGTTCTTC

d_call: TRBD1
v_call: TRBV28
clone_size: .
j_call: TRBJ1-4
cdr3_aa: CASSLPDRYNEKLFF
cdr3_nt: TGTGCCAGCAGTTTACCGGACAGGTATAATGAAAAACTGTTTTTT

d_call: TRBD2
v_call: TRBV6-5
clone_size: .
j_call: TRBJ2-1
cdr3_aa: CASSYPGTSGQFF
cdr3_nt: TGTGCCAGCAGTTACCCCGGGACTAGCGGGCAGTTCTTC

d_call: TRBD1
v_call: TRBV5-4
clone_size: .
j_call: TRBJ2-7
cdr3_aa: CASSLENRGRNEQYF
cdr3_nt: TGTGCCAGCAGCCTTGAAAACAGGGGGCGAAACGAGCAGTACTTC

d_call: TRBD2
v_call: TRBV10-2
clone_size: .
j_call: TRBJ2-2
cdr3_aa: CASTYSGSGTGELFF
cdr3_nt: TGCGCCAGCACCTATAGCGGGAGTGGCACCGGGGAGCTGTTTTTT

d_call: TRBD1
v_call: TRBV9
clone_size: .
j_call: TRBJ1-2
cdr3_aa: CASSAGQEGVYYGYTF
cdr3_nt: TGTGCCAGCAGCGCGGGACAGGAGGGGGTTTACTATGGCTACACCTTC

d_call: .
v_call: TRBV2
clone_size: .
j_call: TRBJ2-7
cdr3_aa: CASSHYEQYF
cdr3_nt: TGTGCCAGCTCCCACTACGAGCAGTACTTC

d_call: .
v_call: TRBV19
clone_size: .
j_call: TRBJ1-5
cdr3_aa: CAGETGSPRNQPQHF
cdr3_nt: TGTGCCGGCGAAACAGGTTCTCCCCGAAATCAGCCCCAGCATTTT

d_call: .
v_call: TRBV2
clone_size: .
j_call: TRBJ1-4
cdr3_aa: CASSDNRAGEEKLFF
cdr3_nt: TGTGCCAGCAGTGATAACCGGGCCGGGGAAGAAAAACTGTTTTTT

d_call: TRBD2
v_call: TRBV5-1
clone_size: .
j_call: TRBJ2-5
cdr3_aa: CASSLGTSGQETQYF
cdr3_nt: TGCGCCAGCAGCTTGGGGACTAGCGGGCAAGAGACCCAGTACTTC

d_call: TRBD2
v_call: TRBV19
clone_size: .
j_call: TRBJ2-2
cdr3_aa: CASRRTWGGSNTGELFF
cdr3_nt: TGTGCCAGTAGACGAACCTGGGGGGGGTCGAACACCGGGGAGCTGTTTTTT

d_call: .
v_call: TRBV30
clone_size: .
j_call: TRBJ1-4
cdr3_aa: CAWSPGVLNEKLFF
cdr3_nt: TGTGCCTGGAGTCCAGGGGTGCTTAATGAAAAACTGTTTTTT

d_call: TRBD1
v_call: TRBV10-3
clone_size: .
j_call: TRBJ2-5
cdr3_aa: CAISQGLGQQETQYF
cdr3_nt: TGTGCCATCAGCCAAGGCCTGGGACAGCAAGAGACCCAGTACTTC

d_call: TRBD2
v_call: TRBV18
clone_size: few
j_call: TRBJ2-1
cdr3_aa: CASSRGLAGQNEQFF
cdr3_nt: TGTGCCAGCTCCCGCGGACTAGCGGGGCAGAATGAGCAGTTCTTC

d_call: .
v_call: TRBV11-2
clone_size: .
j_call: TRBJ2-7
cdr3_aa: CASSSKAGVLSYEQYF
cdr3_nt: TGTGCCAGCAGCTCAAAAGCGGGCGTACTCTCCTACGAGCAGTACTTC

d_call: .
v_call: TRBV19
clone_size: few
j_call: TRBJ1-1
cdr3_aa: CASSIQVHPNTEAFF
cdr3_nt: TGTGCCAGTAGTATACAGGTCCACCCCAACACTGAAGCTTTCTTT

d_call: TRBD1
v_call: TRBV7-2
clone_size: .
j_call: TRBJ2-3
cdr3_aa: CASSFLGQGASDTQYF
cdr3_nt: TGTGCCAGCAGCTTTCTCGGACAGGGTGCATCAGATACGCAGTATTTT

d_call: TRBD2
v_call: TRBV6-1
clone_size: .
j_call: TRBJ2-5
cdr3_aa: CASSGTSGSWAETQYF
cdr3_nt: TGTGCCAGCAGTGGGACTAGCGGGAGTTGGGCGGAGACCCAGTACTTC

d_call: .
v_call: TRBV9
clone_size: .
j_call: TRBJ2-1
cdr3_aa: CASSVEISDYNEQFF
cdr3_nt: TGTGCCAGCAGCGTAGAAATTAGCGATTACAATGAGCAGTTCTTC

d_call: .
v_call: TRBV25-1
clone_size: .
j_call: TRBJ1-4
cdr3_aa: CASSDHLGLGEKLFF
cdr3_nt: TGTGCCAGCAGTGATCACCTTGGTCTGGGCGAAAAACTGTTTTTT

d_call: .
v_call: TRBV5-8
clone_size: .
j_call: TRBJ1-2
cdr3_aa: CASSSHLISLDGYTF
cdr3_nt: TGTGCCAGCAGCTCGCATCTTATCTCACTAGACGGCTACACCTTC

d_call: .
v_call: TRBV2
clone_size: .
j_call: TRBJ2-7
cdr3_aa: CASSEVQGGAGEQYF
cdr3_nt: TGTGCCAGCAGTGAAGTTCAAGGGGGGGCGGGGGAGCAGTACTTC

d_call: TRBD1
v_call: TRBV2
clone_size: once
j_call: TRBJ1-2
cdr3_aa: CASSLVALRRGNVGGGYTF
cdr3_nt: TGTGCCAGCAGCCTTGTTGCTTTGCGCAGGGGGAACGTGGGCGGTGGCTACACCTTC

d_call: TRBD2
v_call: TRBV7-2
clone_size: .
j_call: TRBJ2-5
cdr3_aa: CASSLAPPSGGRETQYF
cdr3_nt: TGTGCCAGCAGCTTAGCACCTCCCAGCGGGGGGAGAGAGACCCAGTACTTC

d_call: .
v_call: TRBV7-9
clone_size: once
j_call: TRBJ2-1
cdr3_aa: CASSLGLGDEQFF
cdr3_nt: TGTGCCAGCAGCTTAGGGCTAGGCGATGAGCAGTTCTTC

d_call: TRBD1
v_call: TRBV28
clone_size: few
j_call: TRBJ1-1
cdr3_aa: CASSFLGQSNMNTEAFF
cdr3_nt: TGTGCCAGCAGTTTTTTGGGACAGAGTAATATGAACACTGAAGCTTTCTTT

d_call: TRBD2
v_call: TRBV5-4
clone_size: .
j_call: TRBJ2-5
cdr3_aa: CASSLDGAGVSVTQYF
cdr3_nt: TGTGCCAGCAGCTTAGACGGGGCGGGGGTTAGTGTGACCCAGTACTTC

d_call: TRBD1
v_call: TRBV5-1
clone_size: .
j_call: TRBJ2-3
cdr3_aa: CASSLAGTGLRDTQYF
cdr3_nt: TGCGCCAGCAGCTTGGCCGGGACAGGGCTTCGGGATACGCAGTATTTT

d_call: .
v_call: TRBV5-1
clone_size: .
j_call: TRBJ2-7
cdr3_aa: CASSLTQGYYEQYF
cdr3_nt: TGCGCCAGCAGCTTGACACAGGGTTACTACGAGCAGTACTTC

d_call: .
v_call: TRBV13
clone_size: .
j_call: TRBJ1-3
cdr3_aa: CASSPVMRQIGNTIYF
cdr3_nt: TGTGCCAGCAGCCCTGTTATGAGGCAGATAGGAAACACCATATATTTT

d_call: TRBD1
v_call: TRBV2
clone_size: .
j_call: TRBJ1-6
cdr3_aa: CASRGQGDYNSPLHF
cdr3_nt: TGTGCCAGCAGAGGACAGGGCGACTATAATTCACCCCTCCACTTT

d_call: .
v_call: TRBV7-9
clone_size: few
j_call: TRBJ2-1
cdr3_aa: CASSYIPSNEQFF
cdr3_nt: TGTGCCAGCAGCTACATCCCTTCCAATGAGCAGTTCTTC

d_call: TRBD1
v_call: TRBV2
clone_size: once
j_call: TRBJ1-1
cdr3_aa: CASRGGQVITEAFF
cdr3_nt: TGTGCCAGCAGGGGCGGACAGGTCATCACTGAAGCTTTCTTT

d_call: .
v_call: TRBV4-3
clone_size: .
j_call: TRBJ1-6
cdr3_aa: CASSQDLQGIIHF
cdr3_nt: TGCGCCAGCAGCCAAGATTTACAGGGCATTATCCACTTT

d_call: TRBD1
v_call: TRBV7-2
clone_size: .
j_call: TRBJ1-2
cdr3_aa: CASSTDRVGGYTF
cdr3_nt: TGTGCCAGCAGTACTGACAGGGTCGGGGGCTACACCTTC

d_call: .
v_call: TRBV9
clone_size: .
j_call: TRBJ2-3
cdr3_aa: CASSVMGMGGRDTQYF
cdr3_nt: TGTGCCAGCAGCGTAATGGGAATGGGTGGGAGAGATACGCAGTATTTT

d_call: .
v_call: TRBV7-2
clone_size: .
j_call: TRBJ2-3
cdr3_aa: CASSLGLLRDTQYF
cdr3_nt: TGTGCCAGCAGCTTAGGACTATTGAGGGATACGCAGTATTTT

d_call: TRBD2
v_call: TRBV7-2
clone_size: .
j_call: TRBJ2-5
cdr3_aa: CASSLAASGGATETQYF
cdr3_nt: TGTGCCAGCAGCTTAGCGGCTAGCGGGGGGGCCACGGAGACCCAGTACTTC

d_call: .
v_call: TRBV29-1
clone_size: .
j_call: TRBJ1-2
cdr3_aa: CSVEDEGYGYTF
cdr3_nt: TGCAGCGTTGAAGACGAGGGCTATGGCTACACCTTC

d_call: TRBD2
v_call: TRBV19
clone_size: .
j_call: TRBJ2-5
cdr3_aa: CASSRLAEQETQYF
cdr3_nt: TGTGCCAGTAGTAGACTAGCGGAGCAAGAGACCCAGTACTTC

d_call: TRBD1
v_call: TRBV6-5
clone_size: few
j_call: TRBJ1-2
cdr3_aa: CASRRTGGYGYTF
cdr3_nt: TGTGCCAGCAGGCGCACAGGGGGCTATGGCTACACCTTC

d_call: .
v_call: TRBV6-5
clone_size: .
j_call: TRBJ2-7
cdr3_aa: CASSYSSLDSYEQYF
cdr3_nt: TGTGCCAGCAGTTACTCTTCCCTAGACTCCTACGAGCAGTACTTC

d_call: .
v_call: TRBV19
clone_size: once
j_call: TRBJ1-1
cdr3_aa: CASSSHGEGSWKGVTEAFF
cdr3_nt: TGTGCCAGTAGTTCACACGGGGAGGGGAGTTGGAAAGGGGTCACTGAAGCTTTCTTT

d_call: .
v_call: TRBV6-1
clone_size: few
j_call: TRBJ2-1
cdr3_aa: CASSEGQTYNEQFF
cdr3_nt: TGTGCCAGCAGTGAAGGACAGACGTACAATGAGCAGTTCTTC

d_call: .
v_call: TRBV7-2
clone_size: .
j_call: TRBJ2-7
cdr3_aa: CASSLGPGNSYEQYF
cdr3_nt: TGTGCCAGCAGCTTAGGCCCAGGGAACTCCTACGAGCAGTACTTC